This TCR beta chain was profiled in a study of blood T cells in healthy people across ages. Germline V gives CDR1 SGDLS, CDR2 YYNGEE. This CDR3 contains 14 residues. V trimming: 6 bases; J trimming: 6 bases; junction bases outside the gene matches: 10. Combining a sample-barcoded 5' primer with a J-beta primer mix, a second PCR ran for roughly 6 to 12 cycles. Each cDNA molecule received a tag from a template-switch adaptor that had 12 random nucleotides. TCRdb ran MiXCR on the 5' RACE reads and lists one entry per CDR3 protein. The repertoire holds roughly 830,000 distinct CDR3 sequences, approximately 59% seen once, with about 30% in the top ten.

The chain recombines TRBV9 with TRBJ2-3; 7 nucleotides agree with TRBD1. This receptor was obtained from a man aged 25-45 years in good health. Input material: blood. DNA of the CDR3: TGTGCCAGCACCCCAACCACAGGGGTGGATACGCAGTATTTT. Residues: CASTPTTGVDTQYF.